One and the same sample provided the 10 T cell receptor beta chains below, sequenced in a study of blood T cell repertoires in COVID-19 (TCRdb year 2020). Library preparation employed the immunoSEQ multiplex PCR assay. TCRdb took this table from immuneACCESS and kept in-frame rearrangements with V and J called. Such tables lack part of the clones; where checked against another copy, unresolved V genes explain under half of the gap, and the rest is unexplained. This sample comprises over 250,000 clones, approximately 83% of them detected only once. The top ten hold 10% to 15% of the sample. The specimen was peripheral blood. All receptors derive from a human donor in a cohort sampled during active COVID-19.

V gene TRBV7-8 combines with J gene TRBJ1-2; 9 bases line up with TRBD1. The J segment lost 6 bases and the V segment lost 1 base, leaving 3 bases of the junction unmatched. The CDR3 spans 14 residues. Looked up from germline, CDR1 is SGHVS and CDR2 is FQNEAQ. In nucleotides, the CDR3 is TGTGCCAGCAGCTTAGGACAGGGGGATCATGGCTACACCTTC. Encoded protein: CASSLGQGDHGYTF.

The rearrangement joins TRBV6-6 to TRBJ2-7; 7 nucleotides match TRBD1. V was clipped by 8 bases and J by 4 bases; unmatched bases: 5. The CDR3 is made up of 12 amino acids. Per the germline V gene, CDR1 is MNHNY and CDR2 is SVGAGI (reference sequence). The CDR3 region is CASRDRRYEQYF. For the CDR3, the DNA is TGTGCCAGCCGGGACAGAAGGTACGAGCAGTACTTC.

The rearrangement joins TRBV28 to TRBJ1-5; a possible D gene is TRBD1 (5 bases). The CDR3 loop spans 14 amino acids. Germline CDR1 is MDHEN and CDR2 is SYDVKM. V was pared by 8 bases and J by 6 bases, with 17 bases between. CDR3 in amino acids: CASSRGGTGQPQHF. The CDR3 DNA is TGTGCCAGCTCTCGCGGGGGGACGGGTCAGCCCCAGCATTTT.

Comment on this clone: Relative to the germline gene, one junction end is altered; a read error may explain this. This chain links TRBV6-2 or TRBV6-3 with TRBJ2-1, with D possibly TRBD2 on 5 matching bases. The CDR3 contains 15 residues. CDR1 and CDR2 from the germline V gene are MNHEY and SVGEGT. The CDR3 bases are TGTGCCAGCAGTTTCACTGCGGGCTCCTTCAATGAGCAGTTCTTC. Translating gives CASSFTAGSFNEQFF.

The CDR3: CASSPPGDNEQFF. For the CDR3, the DNA is TGTGCCAGCTCACCACCAGGGGACAATGAGCAGTTCTTC. The rearrangement links TRBV18 to TRBJ2-1, with D possibly TRBD1 on 5 matching bases. The CDR3 is 13 amino acids. From germline, CDR1 is KGHSH and CDR2 LQKENI. The V end lost 0 bases, the J end lost 5 bases, and 5 bases lay between the germline ends.

The rearrangement uses TRBV11-2 and TRBJ2-1, with TRBD2 matching over 7 bases. Losses at the gene ends were 4 bases for V and 8 bases for J; bases not matched to a gene: 11. Germline loops: CDR1 SGHAT, CDR2 FQNNGV. The CDR3 contains 15 residues. CDR3 in amino acids: CASSSRTRGHHEQFF. In DNA, the CDR3 is TGTGCCAGCAGCTCAAGGACTAGAGGGCACCATGAGCAGTTCTTC.

Details on this clone: The identical CDR3 is also encoded by other nucleotide sequences in the sample. CDR3 sequence: CASSLAGQGETQYF. In DNA, the CDR3 is TGTGCCAGCAGCTTAGCGGGTCAGGGGGAGACCCAGTACTTC. The chain carries TRBV7-2 and TRBJ2-5; D possibly corresponds to TRBD1 (6 bases). Trimming removed 0 bases from V and 5 bases from J, with 10 bases in between. Germline V gene data show CDR1 as SGHTA and CDR2 as FQGNSA. The CDR3 spans 14 residues.

The rearrangement links TRBV9 to TRBJ2-3, with 10 bases that match TRBD2. Trimming cost V 0 bases and J 4 bases; bases outside gene matches: 5. The germline CDR1 and CDR2 sequences are SGDLS and YYNGEE. The length of the CDR3 is 16 residues. The CDR3 protein is CASSVARLAGADTQYF. CDR3 bases: TGTGCCAGCAGCGTAGCTCGGCTAGCGGGAGCAGATACGCAGTATTTT.

The chain couples TRBV11-2 to TRBJ1-4, with 7 positions matching TRBD1. Germline trimming cut 5 bases from V and 7 bases from J; bases unmatched to any gene: 7. CDR1 SGHAT and CDR2 FQNNGV come from the germline V gene. The CDR3 contains 14 residues. CDR3 nucleotide sequence: TGTGCCAGCAGCAAACAGGGGAGTACTGAAAAACTGTTTTTT. Its protein product is CASSKQGSTEKLFF.

This rearrangement joins TRBV4-1 to TRBJ2-7; TRBD2 matches 7 bases. Germline V CDR1 and CDR2: MGHRA, YSYEKL. CDR3 length: 16 residues. The V gene end was trimmed by 0 bases and the J gene end by 1 base; junction bases not matched to a gene: 6. CDR3 sequence (DNA): TGCGCCAGCAGCCAAGATCTACTAGCGACGTCCTACGAGCAGTACTTC. Translating gives CASSQDLLATSYEQYF.